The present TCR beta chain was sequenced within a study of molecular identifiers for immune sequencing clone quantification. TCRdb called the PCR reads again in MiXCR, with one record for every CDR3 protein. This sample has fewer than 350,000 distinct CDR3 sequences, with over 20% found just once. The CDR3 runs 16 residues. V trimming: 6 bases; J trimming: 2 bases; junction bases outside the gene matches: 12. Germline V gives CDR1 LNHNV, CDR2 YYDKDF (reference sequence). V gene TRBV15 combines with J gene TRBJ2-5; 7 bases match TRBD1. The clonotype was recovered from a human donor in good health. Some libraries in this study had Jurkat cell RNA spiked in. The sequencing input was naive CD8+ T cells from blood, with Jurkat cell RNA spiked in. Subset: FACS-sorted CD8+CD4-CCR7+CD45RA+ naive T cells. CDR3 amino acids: CATSLMNGTEQETQYF. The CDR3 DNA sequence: TGTGCCACCAGTTTAATGAACGGGACAGAACAAGAGACCCAGTACTTC.